Below, 23 T cell receptor beta chains from the same sample are listed, as sequenced in a study of cytomegalovirus exposure and HLA in healthy donors. The PCR had 60 Vbeta and 13 Jbeta primers. Produced via immunoSEQ multiplex PCR; TCRdb's table is partial and in-frame only. Among about 76,000 clones, approximately 77% were seen once, and the ten largest hold 11%. Sequenced input: PBMCs. The origin of the receptors is a woman between 35 and 50 years old in good health and CMV-seropositive.

The rearrangement joins TRBV27 to TRBJ2-7; possibly TRBD2 for D (7 bases). Trimming took 4 bases from V and 3 from J, leaving 13 bases between them. Germline V lookup: CDR1 MNHEY, CDR2 SMNVEV (reference sequence). The CDR3 totals 14 residues. The CDR3 spells CASSWGGGDYEQYF. The CDR3 DNA reads as TGTGCCAGCAGTTGGGGAGGGGGGGACTACGAGCAGTACTTC.

The V and J genes are TRBV4-1 and TRBJ2-2; the D is unclear. Trimming removed 3 bases from V and 0 bases from J, with 14 bases in between. In germline, CDR1 is MGHRA, CDR2 YSYEKL. The CDR3 runs to 17 residues. The CDR3 here is CASSHPDNPANTGELFF. In DNA, the CDR3 is TGCGCCAGCAGCCACCCCGACAACCCCGCGAACACCGGGGAGCTGTTTTTT.

The chain joins TRBV4-2 to TRBJ2-3; TRBD2 matches 9 bases. V was pared by 0 bases and J by 2 bases, with 3 bases of the junction left unmatched. Per germline, CDR1 LGHNA and CDR2 YNFKEQ. The CDR3 runs 16 residues. CDR3 protein: CASSQEGGGATDTQYF. CDR3 coding DNA: TGTGCCAGCAGCCAAGAAGGCGGGGGGGCCACAGATACGCAGTATTTT.

The rearrangement uses TRBV19 and TRBJ1-1; weak D call: TRBD1 (5 bases). Germline V gives CDR1 LNHDA, CDR2 SQIVND (reference sequence). CDR3 length equals 14 residues. Trimming stripped 4 bases from V and 0 bases from J, with 9 bases between. Here the CDR3 reads CASSNGGVNTEAFF. The CDR3 DNA reads as TGTGCCAGTAGTAATGGAGGGGTGAACACTGAAGCTTTCTTT.

The chain links TRBV5-1 to TRBJ2-3, with 7 bases lining up with TRBD1. The germline V gene has CDR1 SGHRS and CDR2 YFSETQ. Losses at the gene ends were 4 bases for V and 3 bases for J; bases not matched to a gene: 5. This CDR3 has 14 residues. CDR3 sequence reads: CASSGGQLTDTQYF. CDR3 sequence (DNA): TGCGCCAGCAGCGGGGGACAGCTGACAGATACGCAGTATTTT.

Only a few counts were recorded for this clone. V usage is TRBV6-5 and J usage is TRBJ2-7; 7 bases line up with TRBD1. Germline-derived CDR1 and CDR2 are MNHEY and SVGAGI. The V gene end was trimmed by 8 bases and the J gene end by 0 bases; junction bases not matched to a gene: 7. This CDR3 comprises 14 residues. The CDR3 DNA follows: TGTGCCAGCGCTCAGTACAGGGGCTCCTACGAGCAGTACTTC. Translating it yields CASAQYRGSYEQYF.

The rearrangement links TRBV11-2 to TRBJ1-1, with D maybe TRBD1 (5 bases). The germline V gene has CDR1 SGHAT and CDR2 FQNNGV. The CDR3 totals 15 residues. V was cut by 5 bases and J by 3 bases, with 16 bases left in between. CDR3 region: CASSLRDSSHTEAFF. For the CDR3, the DNA is TGTGCCAGCAGCCTTCGTGACAGCTCTCACACTGAAGCTTTCTTT.

The genes are TRBV19 and TRBJ1-5; tentative D call: TRBD1 (6 bases). V dropped 4 bases and J dropped 7 bases, with 14 bases sitting between them. This CDR3 contains 14 residues. Germline V gene data show CDR1 as LNHDA and CDR2 as SQIVND (reference sequence). The CDR3 DNA reads TGTGCCAGTAGTACGGGGGGCGTCGGACAGCCCCAGCATTTT. Translation: CASSTGGVGQPQHF.

This clone has just a few counts. The V call is TRBV19, the J call TRBJ2-3; 12 nucleotides match TRBD2. V shed 8 bases and J 5 bases; nucleotides not matched to a gene: 5. Germline V lookup: CDR1 LNHDA, CDR2 SQIVND (reference sequence). This CDR3 is 14 amino acids long. The CDR3 DNA follows: TGTGCCAGTCGGACTAGCGGGAATGAAGATACGCAGTATTTT. Its translation: CASRTSGNEDTQYF.

CDR3 sequence (DNA): TGTGCCAGCAGCTTCTTAGCGGGGGCTTACGAGCAGTACTTC. Translation: CASSFLAGAYEQYF. The chain recombines TRBV7-8 with TRBJ2-7, with TRBD2 matching over 9 bases. With V trimmed by 3 bases and J by 4 bases, 4 bases remained unmatched. The CDR3 is made up of 14 amino acids. CDR1 is SGHVS and CDR2 is FQNEAQ in the germline V gene.

This chain joins TRBV19 and TRBJ2-2, with TRBD1 identical over 8 bases. The germline gives CDR1 LNHDA, CDR2 SQIVND (reference sequence). The CDR3 runs 13 residues. The J segment lost 5 bases and the V segment lost 6 bases, leaving 2 bases of the junction unmatched. The CDR3 DNA reads as TGTGCCAGTAGCGACAGGGGAACCGGGGAGCTGTTTTTT. This sequence encodes CASSDRGTGELFF.

The chain is built from TRBV28 and TRBJ2-7, with 8 nucleotides matching TRBD1. With V trimmed by 6 bases and J by 4 bases, 8 bases remained unmatched. Germline V lookup: CDR1 MDHEN, CDR2 SYDVKM. CDR3 length equals 14 residues. In DNA form, the CDR3 reads TGTGCCAGCAGGAGGACAGGGTCTTTGTACGAGCAGTACTTC. Residues: CASRRTGSLYEQYF.

The V gene is TRBV30, the J gene TRBJ1-4; no clear D. Trimming cost V 2 bases and J 2 bases, with 9 bases left between them. CDR1 is GTSNPN, CDR2 SVGIG, per germline (reference sequence). This CDR3 has 14 residues. Here the CDR3 reads CAWSRGITNEKLFF. Written as DNA, the CDR3 is TGTGCCTGGAGTAGAGGGATCACTAATGAAAAACTGTTTTTT.

This chain joins TRBV29-1 and TRBJ1-1; D might be TRBD1 (5 bases). The CDR3 consists of 12 residues. Deletions cut 8 bases from V and 5 bases from J, with 15 bases between. The germline CDR1 and CDR2 sequences are SQVTM and ANQGSEA. The CDR3: CSIRGGATEAFF. The CDR3 region has the DNA TGCAGCATCCGTGGAGGGGCAACTGAAGCTTTCTTT.

This clone was found a few times. The V call is TRBV4-1, the J call TRBJ1-2; 7 bases align to TRBD1. J lost 4 bases, V lost 4 bases, and 6 bases had no gene match. From germline, CDR1 is MGHRA and CDR2 YSYEKL. The CDR3 is 14 amino acids. Written as DNA, the CDR3 is TGCGCCAGCAGCCGCCCGGGACAGTCCTATGGCTACACCTTC. This gives the protein CASSRPGQSYGYTF.

This clone was detected once. The V and J genes are TRBV7-9 and TRBJ2-7, with D tentatively TRBD2 (6 bases). Trimming cost V 4 bases and J 2 bases, with 12 bases left between them. From germline, CDR1 is SEHNR and CDR2 FQNEAQ (reference sequence). This CDR3 is 14 amino acids long. CDR3 nucleotides: TGTGCCAGCAGCTCTAGGACTAATACCTACGAGCAGTACTTC. As protein: CASSSRTNTYEQYF. Looking up the rest from reference TRBV7-9 and TRBJ2-7 gives the full variable domain: DTGVSQNPRHKITKRGQNVTFRCDPISEHNRLYWYRQTLGQGPEFLTYFQNEAQLEKSRLLSDRFSAERPKGSFSTLEIQRTEQGDSAMYLCASSSRTNTYEQYFGPGTRLTVT.

The chain carries TRBV5-4 and TRBJ2-7, with D uncertain. The CDR3 extends over 14 amino acids. Germline lookup yields CDR1 SGHNT and CDR2 YYREEE (reference sequence). V was clipped by 1 base and J by 3 bases, with 11 bases between them. The CDR3 DNA reads TGTGCCAGCAGCTTGTCTCTAGGAAGCTACGAGCAGTACTTC. Amino acids: CASSLSLGSYEQYF.

This clone was picked up a small number of times. V usage is TRBV10-1 and J usage is TRBJ1-1; D is unresolved. Trimming cost V 3 bases and J 4 bases, with 9 bases left between them. CDR3 length equals 13 residues. Germline V gives CDR1 WNHNN, CDR2 SYGVQD (reference sequence). The CDR3 sequence: CASSDTGSTEAFF. CDR3 DNA: TGCGCCAGCAGTGACACGGGGAGCACTGAAGCTTTCTTT.

The genes are TRBV7-9 and TRBJ2-1; 13 nucleotides align to TRBD2. The ends lost 5 bases at V and 7 bases at J; junction bases unmatched: 8. The CDR3 totals 16 residues. CDR1 SEHNR and CDR2 FQNEAQ come from the germline V gene (reference sequence). In nucleotides, the CDR3 is TGTGCCAGCAGCACCCGACTAGCGGGGGGTTTTAATGAGCAGTTCTTC. Translation gives CASSTRLAGGFNEQFF.

The chain employs TRBV28 and TRBJ1-5; D remains ambiguous. Deletions cut 2 bases from V and 9 bases from J, with 8 bases between. The CDR3 is 12 amino acids. CDR1 and CDR2 (germline): MDHEN, SYDVKM. The CDR3 is CASSLEFSPQHF. The CDR3 DNA follows: TGTGCCAGCAGTTTAGAGTTTTCGCCCCAGCATTTT.

The V gene is TRBV19, the J gene TRBJ1-2; possibly TRBD1 for D (6 bases). The CDR3 spans 12 residues. CDR1 LNHDA and CDR2 SQIVND come from the germline V gene (reference sequence). The V and J ends lost 8 bases and 3 bases respectively, with 10 bases between them. In nucleotides, the CDR3 is TGTGCCAGTTACAGACAGGACTATGGCTACACCTTC. It translates to CASYRQDYGYTF.

V usage is TRBV27 and J usage is TRBJ1-2; 8 bases align to TRBD1. From germline, CDR1 is MNHEY and CDR2 SMNVEV (reference sequence). The CDR3 contains 13 residues. With V trimmed by 2 bases and J by 8 bases, 4 bases remained unmatched. The CDR3 DNA reads as TGTGCCAGCAGTTTAGGCAGGGGGCTAGGCTACACCTTC. Protein: CASSLGRGLGYTF.

This clone came up a few times. V is TRBV5-5 and J is TRBJ1-3; D is unresolved. Germline assignment: CDR1 SGHKS and CDR2 YYEKEE (reference sequence). The germline V and J ends were trimmed by 1 base and 0 bases, with 8 bases remaining between them. The CDR3 covers 15 residues. The CDR3 region is CASSLTVLSGNTIYF. The CDR3 DNA reads TGTGCCAGCAGCTTGACAGTGCTCTCTGGAAACACCATATATTTT. The variable domain in full, with the rest retrieved from reference TRBV5-5 and TRBJ1-3, is DAGVTQSPTHLIKTRGQQVTLRCSPISGHKSVSWYQQVLGQGPQFIFQYYEKEERGRGNFPDRFSARQFPNYSSELNVNALLLGDSALYLCASSLTVLSGNTIYFGEGSWLTVV.